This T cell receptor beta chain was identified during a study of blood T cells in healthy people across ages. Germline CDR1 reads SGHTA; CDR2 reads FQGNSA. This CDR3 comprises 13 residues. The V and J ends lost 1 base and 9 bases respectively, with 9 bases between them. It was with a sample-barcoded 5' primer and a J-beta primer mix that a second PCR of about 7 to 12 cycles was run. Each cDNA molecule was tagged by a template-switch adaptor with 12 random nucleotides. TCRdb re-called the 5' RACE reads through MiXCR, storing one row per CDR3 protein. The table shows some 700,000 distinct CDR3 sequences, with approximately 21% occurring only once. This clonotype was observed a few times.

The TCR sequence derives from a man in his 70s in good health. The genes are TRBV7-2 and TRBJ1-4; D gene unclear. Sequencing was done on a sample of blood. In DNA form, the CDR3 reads TGTGCCAGCAGCTTAGTTATCGGTCAAAAACTGTTTTTT. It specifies CASSLVIGQKLFF.